These 22 T cell receptor beta chains were sequenced from one sample in a study of graft-versus-host responses after intestinal transplantation. To release intraepithelial and lamina propria lymphocytes, the graft tissue was processed. The method was immunoSEQ multiplex PCR; TCRdb's version includes in-frame clones alone and lacks a portion of them. The profile shows some 14,000 clones, less than 80% of them singletons. Material: ileum tissue, obtained 650 to 700 days after intestinal transplantation. These receptors all stem from a human patient who received an intestinal transplant, so some T cells may come from the graft donor.

V gene TRBV6-5 combines with J gene TRBJ2-7, with TRBD1 matching over 7 bases. The CDR3 runs 14 residues. Germline V lookup: CDR1 MNHEY, CDR2 SVGAGI. The ends lost 5 bases at V and 0 bases at J; junction bases unmatched: 4. The CDR3: CASSEGDSSYEQYF. CDR3 sequence (DNA): TGTGCCAGCAGTGAAGGGGACAGCTCCTACGAGCAGTACTTC.

This chain joins TRBV10-3 and TRBJ1-4; no reliable D call. CDR1 is ENHRY and CDR2 is SYGVKD in the germline V gene. There are 13 residues in the CDR3. V dropped 5 bases and J dropped 8 bases, with 12 bases sitting between them. The CDR3 DNA follows: TGTGCCATCAGTCTAGAGTGGAGGGAAAAACTGTTTTTT. Translated, it gives CAISLEWREKLFF.

In this sample, this clone turned up a few times. This chain joins TRBV5-1 and TRBJ2-5; no clear D. The V and J ends lost 0 bases and 2 bases respectively, with 5 bases between them. CDR1 is SGHRS, CDR2 YFSETQ, per germline. This CDR3 is 13 amino acids long. CDR3 DNA sequence: TGCGCCAGCAGCTTGGGGGCGCAAGAGACCCAGTACTTC. Protein: CASSLGAQETQYF.

This clone has only a few counts. The rearrangement links TRBV5-1 to TRBJ1-4; 7 bases agree with TRBD1. V was clipped by 4 bases and J by 6 bases; unmatched bases: 3. In germline, CDR1 is SGHRS, CDR2 YFSETQ. The CDR3 runs to 13 residues. This chain's CDR3 is CASSLGQDEKLFF. CDR3 coding DNA: TGCGCCAGCAGCCTCGGACAGGATGAAAAACTGTTTTTT.

This clone was detected only a few times. V is TRBV30 and J is TRBJ1-1; TRBD1 aligns across 7 bases. CDR1 and CDR2 (germline): GTSNPN, SVGIG (reference sequence). Trimming cost V 1 base and J 1 base; bases outside gene matches: 3. The CDR3 is 14 amino acids. In nucleotides, the CDR3 is TGTGCCTGGAGTGGGGGACAGTCGAACACTGAAGCTTTCTTT. The encoded protein is CAWSGGQSNTEAFF.

In this sample, this clone turned up a few times. The J gene is TRBJ1-4, the V gene TRBV4-3; unclear D gene. Germline CDR1 and CDR2: LGHNA and YSLEER. Between the trimmed V and J ends, which lost 0 bases and 8 bases, there was a span of 13 bases. This CDR3 is built from 15 residues. The CDR3 protein is CASSQDDGPREKLFF. As DNA, the CDR3 is TGCGCCAGCAGCCAAGACGACGGCCCTAGAGAAAAACTGTTTTTT.

V usage is TRBV6-5 and J usage is TRBJ2-5; TRBD2 agrees at 15 bases. The J segment lost 5 bases and the V segment lost 4 bases, leaving 2 bases of the junction unmatched. CDR1 is MNHEY, CDR2 SVGAGI, per germline. The CDR3 loop spans 15 amino acids. The CDR3 sequence: CASSWTSGGAETQYF. The CDR3 nucleotides are TGTGCCAGCAGTTGGACTAGCGGGGGGGCCGAGACCCAGTACTTC.

The genes are TRBV6-5 and TRBJ2-7; TRBD1 matches at 9 bases. CDR3 length equals 13 residues. From germline, CDR1 is MNHEY and CDR2 SVGAGI. V shed 7 bases, J shed 5 bases, and the junction held 6 bases outside the gene matches. The CDR3 here is CASIGTGRNEQYF. The CDR3 DNA reads TGTGCCAGCATCGGGACAGGGAGGAACGAGCAGTACTTC.

This clone was detected only a few times. The chain joins TRBV10-3 to TRBJ2-7; 10 positions agree with TRBD1. The J segment lost 4 bases and the V segment lost 6 bases, leaving 0 bases of the junction unmatched. Germline V gene data show CDR1 as ENHRY and CDR2 as SYGVKD. The CDR3 loop spans 12 amino acids. The CDR3 DNA follows: TGTGCCATCAGGGGACAGGGGTACGAGCAGTACTTC. It yields the protein CAIRGQGYEQYF.

This clone has more than one count but fewer than ten. The genes are TRBV6-4 and TRBJ2-3; 8 bases align to TRBD1. V was pared by 3 bases and J by 2 bases, with 4 bases of the junction left unmatched. The CDR3 loop spans 15 amino acids. Germline CDR1 MRHNA, CDR2 SNTAGT. CDR3 in amino acids: CASSESTGATDTQYF. The CDR3 nucleotides read TGTGCCAGCAGTGAGTCGACAGGGGCCACAGATACGCAGTATTTT.

The V gene is TRBV27, the J gene TRBJ1-1; 7 bases line up with TRBD1. The V segment lost 6 bases and the J segment 4 bases; nucleotides outside the gene matches: 5. The CDR3 is made up of 13 amino acids. Per the germline V gene, CDR1 is MNHEY and CDR2 is SMNVEV (reference sequence). The CDR3 reads CASRRTGATEAFF. CDR3 in DNA: TGTGCCAGCAGGCGAACAGGGGCCACTGAAGCTTTCTTT.

V usage is TRBV19 and J usage is TRBJ1-1, with TRBD1 as a possible D gene (5 bases). There are 12 residues in the CDR3. V lost 3 bases, J lost 7 bases, and 9 bases lay in between. Germline V gene sequence: CDR1 LNHDA, CDR2 SQIVND (reference sequence). CDR3 in DNA: TGTGCCAGTAGTATCAGGGTTGGTGAAGCTTTCTTT. It is translated as CASSIRVGEAFF.

The V call is TRBV27, the J call TRBJ2-2; D gene unclear. This CDR3 region has 13 residues. Germline values: CDR1 MNHEY, CDR2 SMNVEV (reference sequence). Trimming took off 0 bases at V and 4 bases at J, with 3 bases between the two ends. CDR3 in amino acids: CASSLSATGELFF. DNA for the CDR3: TGTGCCAGCAGTTTATCGGCCACCGGGGAGCTGTTTTTT.

The chain carries TRBV6-5 and TRBJ1-2; 7 bases map to TRBD1. The CDR3 is made up of 14 amino acids. J was trimmed by 10 bases and V by 2 bases; bases with no gene match: 10. Germline V CDR1 and CDR2: MNHEY, SVGAGI. For the CDR3, the DNA is TGTGCCAGCAGTTACGCCGAGGGGGCGGTTGTCTACACCTTC. Amino acids: CASSYAEGAVVYTF.

A few counts support this clone. J is TRBJ2-3 and V is TRBV5-1; 10 positions match TRBD1. Germline V gene data show CDR1 as SGHRS and CDR2 as YFSETQ. This CDR3 has 15 amino acids. Unmatched junction bases numbered 4, after V lost 4 bases and J lost 2 bases. The CDR3: CASSPGQGSTDTQYF. CDR3 bases: TGCGCCAGCAGCCCGGGACAGGGGTCCACAGATACGCAGTATTTT.

The chain employs TRBV5-1 and TRBJ2-3, with 7 bases identical to TRBD1. Germline V lookup: CDR1 SGHRS, CDR2 YFSETQ. CDR3 length: 13 residues. After removal of 6 bases from V and 2 bases from J, the junction contained 3 bases not matched to a gene. The CDR3 DNA reads as TGCGCCAGCAAAGGGACAGCCACAGATACGCAGTATTTT. It is translated as CASKGTATDTQYF.

CDR3 bases: TGTGCCAGCAGCTTAGGGCAGAACACTGAAGCTTTCTTT. Translation gives CASSLGQNTEAFF. The chain recombines TRBV7-2 with TRBJ1-1; D is unresolved. V dropped 1 base and J dropped 1 base, with 4 bases sitting between them. The CDR3 has 13 amino acids. Germline V gene lookup returns CDR1 SGHTA and CDR2 FQGNSA.

This clone was counted a few times. The chain is built from TRBV5-1 and TRBJ2-2, with 10 bases identical to TRBD1. J gave up 6 bases and V 0 bases, and 8 bases lay outside the gene matches. Germline loops: CDR1 SGHRS, CDR2 YFSETQ. The CDR3 length is 17 residues. In DNA form, the CDR3 reads TGCGCCAGCAGCTTGGATCCGGACAGGGGGGGTTCCGGGGAGCTGTTTTTT. Translated, it gives CASSLDPDRGGSGELFF.

The chain employs TRBV11-3 and TRBJ2-5, with a possible D match to TRBD1 (5 bases). Trimming removed 6 bases at V and 1 base at J, with 9 bases between. This CDR3 has 13 residues. CDR1 SGHNT and CDR2 YENEEA come from the germline V gene. CDR3 protein: CASRDTPQETQYF. In nucleotides, the CDR3 is TGTGCCAGCAGGGACACCCCCCAAGAGACCCAGTACTTC.

The chain has TRBV7-2 and TRBJ2-2; 8 bases align to TRBD2. There are 15 residues in the CDR3. Germline CDR1 reads SGHTA; CDR2 reads FQGNSA. Germline trimming cut 6 bases from V and 3 bases from J; bases unmatched to any gene: 6. The CDR3 region has the DNA TGTGCCAGCAGTTTTAGCGGGGCCTACACCGGGGAGCTGTTTTTT. It yields the protein CASSFSGAYTGELFF.

This clone was found a few times. This chain uses TRBV7-2 with TRBJ2-4, with D uncertain. The CDR3 is 13 residues long. The V gene's germline CDR1 is SGHTA and CDR2 FQGNSA. V lost 5 bases and J 10 bases, leaving 15 bases between the germline ends. Written as DNA, the CDR3 is TGTGCCAGCAGCACCGAGACACAATCAATTCAGTACTTC. Protein: CASSTETQSIQYF.

The chain combines TRBV7-9 with TRBJ2-5, with 7 bases matching TRBD2. The V gene's germline CDR1 is SEHNR and CDR2 FQNEAQ (reference sequence). The CDR3 loop spans 15 amino acids. J was trimmed by 2 bases and V by 1 base; bases with no gene match: 4. This chain's CDR3 is CASSLGDYKQETQYF. CDR3 nucleotide sequence: TGTGCCAGCAGCTTAGGGGACTACAAACAAGAGACCCAGTACTTC.